A selection of T cell receptor beta chains follows, all from one sample in a study of radiation and T cells in renal cell carcinoma. Clones were read by immunoSEQ multiplex PCR, and TCRdb kept only the in-frame ones, dropping some. The sample has 60,000 to 65,000 clones, 70% to 80% seen once; the top ten hold 6.8%. The material was blood, obtained from a patient whose treatment included radiotherapy and nephrectomy. These receptors were obtained from a man in his sixties with renal cell carcinoma. CDR3s include the opening cysteine and the closing phenylalanine or tryptophan. The order of the fields is D gene, V gene, clone size, J gene, CDR3 DNA, CDR3 protein. A D gene is named only where the DNA matches it firmly. Clone size is not always given. Where it is, it says once, few, many or a class for expanded clones.

TRBD2,TRBV7-9,-,TRBJ2-1,TGTGCCAGCAGCCTCGGGACTAGCCCTTTCAATGAGCAGTTCTTC,CASSLGTSPFNEQFF
-,TRBV4-3,-,TRBJ1-3,TGCGCCAGCAGCCAAGGGACGGTCTCTGGAAACACCATATATTTT,CASSQGTVSGNTIYF
-,TRBV6-1,-,TRBJ2-2,TGTGCCAGCAGTGAAGTGGCCAGCTCGAACACCGGGGAGCTGTTTTTT,CASSEVASSNTGELFF
-,TRBV4-2,once,TRBJ2-6,TGTGCCAGCAGCCCGGACAGCTCTGGGGCCAACGTCCTGACTTTC,CASSPDSSGANVLTF
TRBD2,TRBV2,-,TRBJ2-1,TGTGCCAGCAGCCCGACTAGCGGGAGGGTCGATGAGCAGTTCTTC,CASSPTSGRVDEQFF
-,TRBV19,once,TRBJ1-3,TGTGCCAGTACCCACCGGGGCCGGGGGACCGTAAGTCCTGGAAACACCATATATTTT,CASTHRGRGTVSPGNTIYF
-,TRBV21-1,-,TRBJ2-1,TGTGCCAGTAGCGTCCGCCGGACTAGCGGGAGTGGTGAGCAGTTCTTC,CASSVRRTSGSGEQFF
TRBD1,TRBV29-1,-,TRBJ2-5,TGCAGCGTTCAGGCAGGGGGCGAAGAGCAGTACTTC,CSVQAGGEEQYF
-,TRBV19,-,TRBJ2-3,TGTGCCAGTACCTCCCGACCCTCCCCGTTAGATACGCAGTATTTT,CASTSRPSPLDTQYF
TRBD2,TRBV5-4,-,TRBJ2-1,TGTGCCAGCAGCAACCGACTAGCGGGATTCCTAGGCAATGAGCAGTTCTTC,CASSNRLAGFLGNEQFF